Below are 2 T cell receptor beta chains sequenced from a single sample in a study of CD8+ T cells in alopecia areata (dated by TCRdb to about 2018). What this sample's time point label stands for: baseline before oral tofacitinib. Library preparation employed the immunoSEQ multiplex PCR assay. For TCR sequencing, RNA was extracted from every sample and reverse transcribed into cDNA to serve as template. Sourced from immuneACCESS, this table was stored by TCRdb with only in-frame sequences that have V and J called. A share of the clones is absent; for the studies checked, an unresolved V gene accounts for under half, and the remainder has no known explanation. The sample contains under 70,000 clones, around 96% of them found a single time. The ten largest account for roughly 24% of the sample. The specimen comprised CD8+ T cells sorted from blood, sampled at week 0. The receptors derive from a human donor with alopecia areata.

The V call is TRBV5-6, the J call TRBJ1-5; TRBD1 matches 8 bases. Germline CDR1 is SGHDT and CDR2 is YYEEEE. The V and J ends lost 1 base and 7 bases, in that order; junction bases with no gene match: 13. The CDR3 length is 17 residues. The CDR3 is CASSLSGGPTMAQPQHF. CDR3 DNA: TGTGCCAGCAGCTTGTCAGGGGGCCCTACAATGGCCCAGCCCCAGCATTTT.

This sequence joins TRBV18 and TRBJ2-6; 7 bases are a match to TRBD1. CDR1 KGHSH and CDR2 LQKENI come from the germline V gene. The CDR3 sequence is 16 residues long. The V segment lost 4 bases and the J segment 1 base; nucleotides outside the gene matches: 4. The CDR3 coding sequence is TGTGCCAGCTCACAGACAGGGTATTCTGGGGCCAACGTCCTGACTTTC. This codes for CASSQTGYSGANVLTF.